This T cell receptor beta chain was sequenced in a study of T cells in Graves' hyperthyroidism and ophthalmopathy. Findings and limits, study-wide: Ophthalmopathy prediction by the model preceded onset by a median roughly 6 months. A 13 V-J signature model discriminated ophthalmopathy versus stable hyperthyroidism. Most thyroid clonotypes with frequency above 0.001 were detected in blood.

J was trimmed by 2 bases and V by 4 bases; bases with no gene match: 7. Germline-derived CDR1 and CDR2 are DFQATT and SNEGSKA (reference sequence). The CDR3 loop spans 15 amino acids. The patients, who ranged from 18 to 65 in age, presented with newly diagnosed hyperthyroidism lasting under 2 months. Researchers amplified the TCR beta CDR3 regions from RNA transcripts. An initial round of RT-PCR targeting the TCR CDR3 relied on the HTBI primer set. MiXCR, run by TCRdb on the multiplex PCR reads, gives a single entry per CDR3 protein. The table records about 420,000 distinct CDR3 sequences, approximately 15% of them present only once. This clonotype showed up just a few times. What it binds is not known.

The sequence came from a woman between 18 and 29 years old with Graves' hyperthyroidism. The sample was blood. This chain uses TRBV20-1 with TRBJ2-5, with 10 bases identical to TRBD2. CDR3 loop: CSAIGTSAQQETQYF. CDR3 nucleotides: TGCAGTGCTATTGGGACTAGCGCCCAGCAAGAGACCCAGTACTTC.